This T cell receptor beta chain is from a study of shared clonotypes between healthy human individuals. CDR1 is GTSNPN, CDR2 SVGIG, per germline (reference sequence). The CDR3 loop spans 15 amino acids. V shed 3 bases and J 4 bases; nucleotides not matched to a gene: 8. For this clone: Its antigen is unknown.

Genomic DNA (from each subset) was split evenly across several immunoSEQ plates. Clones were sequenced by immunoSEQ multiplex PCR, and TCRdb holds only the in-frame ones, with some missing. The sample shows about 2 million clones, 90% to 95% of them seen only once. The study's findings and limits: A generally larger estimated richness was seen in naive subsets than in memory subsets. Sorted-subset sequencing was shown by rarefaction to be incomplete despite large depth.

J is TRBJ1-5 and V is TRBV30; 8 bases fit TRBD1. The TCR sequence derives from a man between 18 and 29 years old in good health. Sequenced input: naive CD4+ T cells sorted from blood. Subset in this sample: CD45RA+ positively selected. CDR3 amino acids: CAWRLTGAENQPQHF. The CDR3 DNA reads TGTGCCTGGAGGTTGACAGGGGCCGAAAATCAGCCCCAGCATTTT.